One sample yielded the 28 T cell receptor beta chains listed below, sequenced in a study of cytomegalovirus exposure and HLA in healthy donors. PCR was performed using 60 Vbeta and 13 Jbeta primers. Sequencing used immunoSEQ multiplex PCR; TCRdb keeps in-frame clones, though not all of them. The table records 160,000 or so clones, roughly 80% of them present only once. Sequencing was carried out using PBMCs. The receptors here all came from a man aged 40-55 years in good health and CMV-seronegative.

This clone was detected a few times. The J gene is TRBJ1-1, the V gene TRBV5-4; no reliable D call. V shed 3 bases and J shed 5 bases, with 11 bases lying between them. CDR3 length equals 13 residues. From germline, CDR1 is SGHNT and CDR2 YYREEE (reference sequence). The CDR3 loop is CASSSGSRTEAFF. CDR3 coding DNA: TGTGCCAGCAGCTCCGGGAGTCGGACTGAAGCTTTCTTT.

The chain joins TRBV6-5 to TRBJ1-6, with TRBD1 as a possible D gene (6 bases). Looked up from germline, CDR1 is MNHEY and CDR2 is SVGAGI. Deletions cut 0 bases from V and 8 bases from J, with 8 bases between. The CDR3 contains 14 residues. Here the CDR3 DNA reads TGTGCCAGCAGTTACTCGACAGGACATTCACCCCTCCACTTT. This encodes CASSYSTGHSPLHF.

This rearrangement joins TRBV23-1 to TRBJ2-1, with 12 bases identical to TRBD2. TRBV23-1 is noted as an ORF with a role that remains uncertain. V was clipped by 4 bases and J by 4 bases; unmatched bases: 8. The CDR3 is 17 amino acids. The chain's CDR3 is CASSPLAGGGVYNEQFF. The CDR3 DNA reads TGCGCCAGCAGTCCTCTAGCGGGGGGGGGAGTGTACAATGAGCAGTTCTTC.

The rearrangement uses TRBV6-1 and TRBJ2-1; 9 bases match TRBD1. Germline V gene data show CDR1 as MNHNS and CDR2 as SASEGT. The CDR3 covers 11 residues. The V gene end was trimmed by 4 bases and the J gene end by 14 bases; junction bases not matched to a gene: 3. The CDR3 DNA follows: TGTGCCAGCAGTGGTGGGACAGGGAAGTTCTTC. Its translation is CASSGGTGKFF.

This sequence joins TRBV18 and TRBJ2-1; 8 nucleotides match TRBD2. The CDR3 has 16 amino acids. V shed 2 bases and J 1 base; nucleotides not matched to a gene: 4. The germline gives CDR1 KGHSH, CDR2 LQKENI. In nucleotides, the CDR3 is TGTGCCAGCTCACCAAGCGGGGGCTCTTCCTACAATGAGCAGTTCTTC. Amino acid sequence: CASSPSGGSSYNEQFF.

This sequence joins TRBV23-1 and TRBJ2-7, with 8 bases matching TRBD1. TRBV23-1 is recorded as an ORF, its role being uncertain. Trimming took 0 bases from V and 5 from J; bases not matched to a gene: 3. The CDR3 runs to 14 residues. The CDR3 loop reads CASSQSHRGDEQYF. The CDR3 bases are TGCGCCAGCAGTCAATCCCACAGGGGGGACGAGCAGTACTTC.

The CDR3 loop is CASSFRQMNTEAFF. The CDR3 nucleotides are TGCGCCAGCAGCTTTCGCCAGATGAACACTGAAGCTTTCTTT. This chain uses TRBV5-1 with TRBJ1-1; no reliable D call. V was clipped by 2 bases and J by 0 bases, with 8 bases between them. The CDR3 consists of 14 residues. Germline CDR1 is SGHRS and CDR2 is YFSETQ.

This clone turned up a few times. Here the CDR3 reads CASSVTGWTEAFF. The CDR3 DNA sequence: TGTGCCAGCAGTGTCACAGGGTGGACTGAAGCTTTCTTT. This rearrangement joins TRBV25-1 to TRBJ1-1, with TRBD1 as a possible D gene (6 bases). This CDR3 region has 13 residues. V gave up 4 bases and J gave up 5 bases, with 11 bases separating them. Germline values: CDR1 MGHDK, CDR2 SYGVNS.

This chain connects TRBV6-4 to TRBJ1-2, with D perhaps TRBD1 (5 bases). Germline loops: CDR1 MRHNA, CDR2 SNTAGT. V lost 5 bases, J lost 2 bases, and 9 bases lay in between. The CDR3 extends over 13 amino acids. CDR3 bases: TGTGCCAGCAGTCCCGACAGCAACTATGGCTACACCTTC. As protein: CASSPDSNYGYTF.

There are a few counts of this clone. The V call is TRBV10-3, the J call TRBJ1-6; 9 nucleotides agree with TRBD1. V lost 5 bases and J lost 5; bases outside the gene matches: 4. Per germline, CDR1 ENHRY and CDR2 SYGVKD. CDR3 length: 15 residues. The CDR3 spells CAISPRTGDNSPLHF. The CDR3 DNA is TGTGCCATCAGTCCCAGGACAGGGGATAATTCACCCCTCCACTTT.

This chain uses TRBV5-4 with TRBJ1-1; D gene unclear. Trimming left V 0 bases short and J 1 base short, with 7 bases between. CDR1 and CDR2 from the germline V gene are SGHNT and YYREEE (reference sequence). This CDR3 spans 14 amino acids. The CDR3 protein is CASSLALRNTEAFF. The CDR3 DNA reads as TGTGCCAGCAGCTTGGCCCTCAGGAACACTGAAGCTTTCTTT.

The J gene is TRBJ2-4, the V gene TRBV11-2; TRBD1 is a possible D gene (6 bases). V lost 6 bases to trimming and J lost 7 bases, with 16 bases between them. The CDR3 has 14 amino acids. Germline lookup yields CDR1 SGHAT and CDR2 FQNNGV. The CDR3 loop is CASRHPHRANIQYF. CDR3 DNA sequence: TGTGCCAGCAGGCATCCCCACAGGGCTAACATTCAGTACTTC.

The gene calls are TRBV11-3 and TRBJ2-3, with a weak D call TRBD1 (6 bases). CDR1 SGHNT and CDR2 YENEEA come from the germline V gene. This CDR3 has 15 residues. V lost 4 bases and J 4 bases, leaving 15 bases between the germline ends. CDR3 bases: TGTGCCAGCAGCTCCCAAGGACAGAAAGCAGATACGCAGTATTTT. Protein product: CASSSQGQKADTQYF.

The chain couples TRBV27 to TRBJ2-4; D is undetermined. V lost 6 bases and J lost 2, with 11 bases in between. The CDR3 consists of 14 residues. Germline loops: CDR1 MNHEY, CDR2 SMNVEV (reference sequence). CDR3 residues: CASRSPFSKNIQYF. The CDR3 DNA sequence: TGTGCCAGCAGGAGTCCTTTTTCCAAAAACATTCAGTACTTC.

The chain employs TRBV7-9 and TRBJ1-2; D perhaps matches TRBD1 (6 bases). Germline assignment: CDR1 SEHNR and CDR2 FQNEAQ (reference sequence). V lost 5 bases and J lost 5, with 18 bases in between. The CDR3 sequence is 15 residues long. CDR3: CASSGPEQGDYGYTF. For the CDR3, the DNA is TGTGCCAGCAGCGGGCCCGAACAGGGTGATTATGGCTACACCTTC. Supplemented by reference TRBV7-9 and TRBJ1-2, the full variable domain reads DTGVSQNPRHKITKRGQNVTFRCDPISEHNRLYWYRQTLGQGPEFLTYFQNEAQLEKSRLLSDRFSAERPKGSFSTLEIQRTEQGDSAMYLCASSGPEQGDYGYTFGSGTRLTVV.

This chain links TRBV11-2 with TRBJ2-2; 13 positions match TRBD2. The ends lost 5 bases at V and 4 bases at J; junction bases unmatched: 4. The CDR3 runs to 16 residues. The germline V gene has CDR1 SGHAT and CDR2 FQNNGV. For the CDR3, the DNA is TGTGCCAGCAGCCTCACTAGCGGGGGGGCCACCGGGGAGCTGTTTTTT. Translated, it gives CASSLTSGGATGELFF.

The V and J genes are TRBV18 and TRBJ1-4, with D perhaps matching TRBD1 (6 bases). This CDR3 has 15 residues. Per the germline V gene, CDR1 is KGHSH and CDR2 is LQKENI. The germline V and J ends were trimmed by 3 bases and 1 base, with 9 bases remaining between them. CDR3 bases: TGTGCCAGCTCACCCGAGACAGGAACTAATGAAAAACTGTTTTTT. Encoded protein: CASSPETGTNEKLFF.

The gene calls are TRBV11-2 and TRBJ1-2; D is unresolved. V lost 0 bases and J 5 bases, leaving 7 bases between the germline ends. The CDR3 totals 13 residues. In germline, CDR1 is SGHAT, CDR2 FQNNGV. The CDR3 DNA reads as TGTGCCAGCAGCTTAGAGGGCAGATATGGCTACACCTTC. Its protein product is CASSLEGRYGYTF.

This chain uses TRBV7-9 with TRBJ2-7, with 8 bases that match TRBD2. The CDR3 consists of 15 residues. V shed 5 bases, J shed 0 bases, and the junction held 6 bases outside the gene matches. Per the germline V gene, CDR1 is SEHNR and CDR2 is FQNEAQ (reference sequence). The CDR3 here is CASSRPGGSSYEQYF. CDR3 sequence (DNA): TGTGCCAGCAGCCGGCCGGGGGGGAGCTCCTACGAGCAGTACTTC.

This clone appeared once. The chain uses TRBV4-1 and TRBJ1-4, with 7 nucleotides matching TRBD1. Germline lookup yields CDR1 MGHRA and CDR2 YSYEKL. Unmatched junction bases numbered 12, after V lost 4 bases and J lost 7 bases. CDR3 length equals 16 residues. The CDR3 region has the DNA TGCGCCAGCAGCCGTGACAGGGCCCGGGGGGGTGAAAAACTGTTTTTT. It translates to CASSRDRARGGEKLFF.

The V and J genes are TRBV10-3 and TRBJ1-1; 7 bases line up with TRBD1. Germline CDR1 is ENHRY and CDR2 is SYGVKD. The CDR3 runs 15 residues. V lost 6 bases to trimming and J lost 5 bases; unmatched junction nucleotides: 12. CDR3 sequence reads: CAIRPDRAGGTEAFF. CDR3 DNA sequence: TGTGCCATCAGGCCCGACAGGGCTGGAGGTACTGAAGCTTTCTTT.

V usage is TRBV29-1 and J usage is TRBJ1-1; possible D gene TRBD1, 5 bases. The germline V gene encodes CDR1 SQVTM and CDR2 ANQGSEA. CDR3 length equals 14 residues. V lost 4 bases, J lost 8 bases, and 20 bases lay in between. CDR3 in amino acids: CSVVVSGGSTEAFF. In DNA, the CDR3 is TGCAGCGTTGTAGTGTCCGGGGGGAGTACCGAAGCTTTCTTT.

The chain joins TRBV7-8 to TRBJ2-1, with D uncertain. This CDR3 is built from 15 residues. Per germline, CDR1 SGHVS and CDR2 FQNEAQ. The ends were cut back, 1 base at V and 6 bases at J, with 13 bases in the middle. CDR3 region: CASSLGSVSTNEQFF. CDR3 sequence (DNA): TGTGCCAGCAGCTTAGGGTCTGTTAGCACCAATGAGCAGTTCTTC.

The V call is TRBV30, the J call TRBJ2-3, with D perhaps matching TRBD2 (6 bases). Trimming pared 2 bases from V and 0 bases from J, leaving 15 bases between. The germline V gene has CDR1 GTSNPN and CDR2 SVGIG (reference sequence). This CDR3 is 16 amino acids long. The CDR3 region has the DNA TGTGCCTGGAGTCTGGGAGAGCGGGTGAGCACAGATACGCAGTATTTT. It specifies CAWSLGERVSTDTQYF.

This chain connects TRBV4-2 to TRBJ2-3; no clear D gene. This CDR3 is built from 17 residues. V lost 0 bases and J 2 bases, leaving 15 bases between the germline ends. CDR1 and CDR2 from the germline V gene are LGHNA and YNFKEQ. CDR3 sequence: CASSQDIAANPTDTQYF. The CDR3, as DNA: TGTGCCAGCAGCCAAGACATTGCGGCGAATCCCACAGATACGCAGTATTTT.

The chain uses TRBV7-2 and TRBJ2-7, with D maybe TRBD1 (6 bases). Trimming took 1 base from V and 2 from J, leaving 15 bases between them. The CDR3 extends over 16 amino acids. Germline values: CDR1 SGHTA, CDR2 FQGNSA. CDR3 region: CASSLGAGAKTYEQYF. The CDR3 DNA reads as TGTGCCAGCAGCTTAGGGGCAGGGGCGAAAACCTACGAGCAGTACTTC.

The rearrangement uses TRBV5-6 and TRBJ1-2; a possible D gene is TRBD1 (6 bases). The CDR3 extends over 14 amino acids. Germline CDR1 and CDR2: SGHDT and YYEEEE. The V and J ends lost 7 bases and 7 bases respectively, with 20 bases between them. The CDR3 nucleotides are TGTGCCAGCCAAGTTACAGGGCCGGGTGTTGGCTACACCTTC. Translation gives CASQVTGPGVGYTF.

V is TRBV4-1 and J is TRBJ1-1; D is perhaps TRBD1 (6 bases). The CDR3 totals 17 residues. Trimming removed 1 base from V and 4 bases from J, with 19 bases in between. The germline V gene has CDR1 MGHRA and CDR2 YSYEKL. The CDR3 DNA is TGCGCCAGCAGCCAAGTCGTGCGAACCAGGGGTCCCACTGAAGCTTTCTTT. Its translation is CASSQVVRTRGPTEAFF.